One and the same sample provided the 25 T cell receptor beta chains below, sequenced in a study of CD8 T cells in Susac syndrome. Random hexamers primed reverse transcription of about 0.45 to 1 ug RNA. TCRdb reanalysed the immunoSEQ multiplex PCR reads using MiXCR and keeps one entry per CDR3 protein. The sample includes about 200,000 distinct CDR3 sequences, roughly 94% of them seen just once. Sequencing was performed on CD4+ T cells from PBMCs. The receptors come from a human donor in good health.

This clonotype came up once. V usage is TRBV7-9 and J usage is TRBJ2-7; 8 positions match TRBD1. Unmatched junction bases numbered 5, after V lost 7 bases and J lost 3 bases. CDR3 length equals 13 residues. Germline V lookup: CDR1 SEHNR, CDR2 FQNEAQ (reference sequence). CDR3 DNA: TGTGCCAGCACCACGACAGGGGTCTACGAGCAGTACTTC. Translation gives CASTTTGVYEQYF.

The chain uses TRBV20-1 and TRBJ2-1; D might be TRBD2 (5 bases). CDR1 and CDR2 (germline): DFQATT, SNEGSKA (reference sequence). This CDR3 contains 11 residues. Trimming removed 4 bases at V and 10 bases at J, with 11 bases between. The CDR3 region has the DNA TGCAGTGCTACAACTAGGATCGAGCAGTTCTTC. It translates to CSATTRIEQFF.

The chain joins TRBV20-1 to TRBJ2-1, with TRBD2 matching over 7 bases. CDR1 is DFQATT and CDR2 is SNEGSKA in the germline V gene (reference sequence). The junction had 5 bases not matched to a gene; V was cut back by 2 bases and J by 4 bases. The CDR3 consists of 14 residues. Here the CDR3 reads CSARHGRPYNEQFF. The CDR3 nucleotides read TGCAGTGCTAGACACGGGAGGCCGTACAATGAGCAGTTCTTC.

This chain connects TRBV12-3 or TRBV12-4 to TRBJ2-7; 8 positions match TRBD1. Trimming at V came to 3 bases and at J to 6 bases, leaving 7 bases not matched to a gene. The CDR3 runs to 14 residues. CDR3 residues: CASSLTGVGVEQYV. The CDR3 nucleotides are TGTGCCAGCAGTTTGACAGGGGTTGGGGTCGAGCAGTACGTC.

The rearrangement links TRBV11-2 to TRBJ2-5, with D unclear. Per the germline V gene, CDR1 is SGHAT and CDR2 is FQNNGV. V lost 4 bases to trimming and J lost 5 bases, with 14 bases between them. The CDR3 has 14 amino acids. CDR3 in amino acids: CASSSGSTWETQYF. As DNA, the CDR3 is TGTGCCAGCAGCTCTGGATCGACCTGGGAGACCCAGTACTTC.

This clonotype turned up a few times. The J gene is TRBJ2-2, the V gene TRBV27; D uncertain. V was trimmed by 8 bases and J by 0 bases, leaving 7 bases between them. The CDR3 is 13 amino acids. Germline CDR1 MNHEY, CDR2 SMNVEV (reference sequence). This CDR3 reads CASRDTNTGELFF. The CDR3 region has the DNA TGTGCCAGCCGTGACACGAACACCGGGGAGCTGTTTTTT.

The chain links TRBV6-5 to TRBJ2-5; D is ambiguous. The V gene lost 5 bases and the J gene lost 4 bases, with 14 bases spanning the gap. This CDR3 has 14 amino acids. Germline values: CDR1 MNHEY, CDR2 SVGAGI. CDR3 in amino acids: CASSIVSGLETQYF. CDR3 bases: TGTGCCAGCAGTATCGTTTCAGGTTTAGAGACCCAGTACTTC.

V usage is TRBV7-3 and J usage is TRBJ2-1; 8 bases agree with TRBD2. Germline CDR1 SGHTA, CDR2 FQGTGA. Trimming took 0 bases from V and 7 from J; bases not matched to a gene: 5. This CDR3 has 15 amino acids. The CDR3 coding sequence is TGTGCCAGCAGCTTAACCCTAGCGGGTGGGAATGAGCAGTTCTTC. This gives the protein CASSLTLAGGNEQFF. The variable domain in full, with the rest retrieved from reference TRBV7-3 and TRBJ2-1, is GAGVSQTPSNKVTEKGKYVELRCDPISGHTALYWYRQSLGQGPEFLIYFQGTGAADDSGLPNDRFFAVRPEGSVSTLKIQRTERGDSAVYLCASSLTLAGGNEQFFGPGTRLTVL.

This chain uses TRBV2 with TRBJ2-3; D possibly corresponds to TRBD2 (5 bases). Germline loops: CDR1 SNHLY, CDR2 FYNNEI. Trimming stripped 4 bases from V and 5 bases from J, with 10 bases between. There are 13 residues in the CDR3. The CDR3 sequence: CASSAEDGDTQYF. The CDR3 coding sequence is TGTGCCAGCAGTGCGGAGGACGGAGATACGCAGTATTTT.

V usage is TRBV28 and J usage is TRBJ2-3; D unresolved. Germline CDR1 and CDR2: MDHEN and SYDVKM. The CDR3 covers 15 residues. The V end was cut by 6 bases, the J end by 0 bases, with 13 bases between. CDR3 DNA: TGTGCCAGCAGGCCAGCTCCTTCTAGCACAGATACGCAGTATTTT. This gives the protein CASRPAPSSTDTQYF. The complete variable domain, with remaining parts taken from reference TRBV28 and TRBJ2-3, reads DVKVTQSSRYLVKRTGEKVFLECVQDMDHENMFWYRQDPGLGLRLIYFSYDVKMKEKGDIPEGYSVSREKKERFSLILESASTNQTSMYLCASRPAPSSTDTQYFGPGTRLTVL.

This clonotype has a single count. The chain joins TRBV20-1 to TRBJ1-5; D may be TRBD1 (6 bases). The V end was cut by 3 bases, the J end by 5 bases, with 8 bases between. This CDR3 has 12 residues. The germline V gene has CDR1 DFQATT and CDR2 SNEGSKA (reference sequence). CDR3 sequence reads: CSARGQDQPQHF. CDR3 sequence (DNA): TGCAGTGCTAGGGGACAAGATCAGCCCCAGCATTTT.

This clonotype was observed a single time. The junction shows a germline mismatch at one end, possibly a read error. The chain employs TRBV12-3 or TRBV12-4 and TRBJ1-5; D gene uncertain. CDR3 length equals 11 residues. This CDR3 reads CASSLAGIRNF. The CDR3 nucleotides read TGTGCCAGCAGCTTAGCGGGCATCCGGAATTTT.

The chain recombines TRBV4-1 with TRBJ2-3; 9 bases match TRBD1. V shed 4 bases and J 5 bases; nucleotides not matched to a gene: 16. This CDR3 is built from 18 residues. Germline lookup yields CDR1 MGHRA and CDR2 YSYEKL. The CDR3 coding sequence is TGCGCCAGCAGCCCCCGGGACAGGGATACAGGGATGGGAGATACGCAGTATTTT. It codes for CASSPRDRDTGMGDTQYF.

The V gene is TRBV27, the J gene TRBJ1-6, with 8 bases that match TRBD1. The CDR3 is made up of 15 amino acids. The J segment lost 9 bases and the V segment lost 3 bases, leaving 7 bases of the junction unmatched. Germline V gives CDR1 MNHEY, CDR2 SMNVEV (reference sequence). CDR3 coding DNA: TGTGCCAGCAGTTTTGGAGGACAGGGTGTTTCACCCCTCCACTTT. Translated: CASSFGGQGVSPLHF.

The chain couples TRBV3-1 to TRBJ2-1, with D possibly matching TRBD1 (6 bases). CDR1 is LGHDT, CDR2 YNNKEL, per germline (reference sequence). This CDR3 contains 13 residues. The V end was cut by 1 base, the J end by 9 bases, with 10 bases between. The CDR3 here is CASSQGTGTEQFF. The CDR3 coding sequence is TGTGCCAGCAGCCAAGGAACAGGGACTGAGCAGTTCTTC.

The genes are TRBV7-9 and TRBJ1-2; D ambiguous. Per the germline V gene, CDR1 is SEHNR and CDR2 is FQNEAQ (reference sequence). V lost 5 bases, J lost 0 bases, and 19 bases lay in between. The CDR3 covers 17 residues. The CDR3 region has the DNA TGTGCCAGCAGCGCCACCCGTGACGGCGACCCTAACTATGGCTACACCTTC. Protein product: CASSATRDGDPNYGYTF. The full variable domain, in which reference TRBV7-9 and TRBJ1-2 provide the parts outside the CDR3, is DTGVSQNPRHKITKRGQNVTFRCDPISEHNRLYWYRQTLGQGPEFLTYFQNEAQLEKSRLLSDRFSAERPKGSFSTLEIQRTEQGDSAMYLCASSATRDGDPNYGYTFGSGTRLTVV.

The chain links TRBV12-5 to TRBJ2-1, with 7 positions matching TRBD1. Germline values: CDR1 LGHNT, CDR2 FRNRAP. This CDR3 spans 14 amino acids. V gave up 5 bases and J gave up 8 bases; unmatched junction bases: 9. The DNA for the CDR3 is TGTGCTAGTGGTAAACCGACAGGGTCCGATGAGCAGTTCTTC. It yields the protein CASGKPTGSDEQFF.

This chain links TRBV11-2 with TRBJ2-7; D is ambiguous. The CDR3 has 15 residues. Per the germline V gene, CDR1 is SGHAT and CDR2 is FQNNGV. The germline V and J ends were trimmed by 0 bases and 3 bases, with 12 bases remaining between them. CDR3 in amino acids: CASSLELFTDYEQYV. The CDR3 bases are TGTGCCAGCAGCTTAGAGCTCTTTACAGACTACGAGCAGTACGTC.

This clonotype appeared a single time. The J gene is TRBJ2-2, the V gene TRBV9; no definite D call. The germline CDR1 and CDR2 sequences are SGDLS and YYNGEE. The length of the CDR3 is 16 residues. The V and J ends lost 2 bases and 4 bases respectively, with 15 bases between them. In nucleotides, the CDR3 is TGTGCCAGCAGCGTGGGATCCCGTGGGCCCACCGGGGAGCTGTTTTTT. Its translation: CASSVGSRGPTGELFF.

The chain employs TRBV3-1 and TRBJ2-7; D gene uncertain. In germline, CDR1 is LGHDT, CDR2 YNNKEL (reference sequence). The CDR3 covers 13 residues. Trimming pared 1 base from V and 6 bases from J, leaving 10 bases between. The CDR3 DNA follows: TGTGCCAGCAGCCAAGTGGTGGCCGCCGAGCAGTACTTC. It encodes CASSQVVAAEQYF.

The J gene is TRBJ1-5, the V gene TRBV20-1; perhaps TRBD1 as D (5 bases). Germline loops: CDR1 DFQATT, CDR2 SNEGSKA (reference sequence). The V gene lost 4 bases and the J gene lost 0 bases, with 16 bases spanning the gap. The CDR3 sequence is 16 residues long. The CDR3 DNA is TGCAGTGCTACCCAGGTGGGGGTCGCTAGCAATCAGCCCCAGCATTTT. Translation: CSATQVGVASNQPQHF.

The chain couples TRBV30 to TRBJ1-1; no firm D call. The CDR3 has 13 residues. CDR1 GTSNPN and CDR2 SVGIG come from the germline V gene (reference sequence). The V and J ends lost 0 bases and 5 bases respectively, with 10 bases between them. Here the CDR3 reads CAWSVSHTTEAFF. The CDR3 coding sequence is TGTGCCTGGAGTGTTTCTCATACTACTGAAGCTTTCTTT.

This chain joins TRBV9 and TRBJ2-3; the D gene is possibly TRBD1 (6 bases). V lost 2 bases to trimming and J lost 1 base, with 14 bases between them. Per germline, CDR1 SGDLS and CDR2 YYNGEE. The CDR3 is 16 amino acids. The CDR3 loop reads CASSVFAGVGTDTQYF. CDR3 nucleotides: TGTGCCAGCAGCGTGTTCGCAGGGGTTGGCACAGATACGCAGTATTTT.

This rearrangement joins TRBV19 to TRBJ2-7; TRBD1 matches 8 bases. Per the germline V gene, CDR1 is LNHDA and CDR2 is SQIVND (reference sequence). With V trimmed by 4 bases and J by 1 base, 6 bases remained unmatched. This CDR3 spans 15 amino acids. Here the CDR3 reads CASSTQGAWSYEQYF. CDR3 nucleotides: TGTGCCAGTAGTACCCAGGGGGCTTGGTCCTACGAGCAGTACTTC.

The V call is TRBV12-3 or TRBV12-4, the J call TRBJ2-1; maybe TRBD1 (6 bases). V lost 6 bases and J lost 8, with 17 bases in between. The CDR3 is made up of 14 amino acids. CDR3 in DNA: TGTGCCAGCAGACCTGTGGGGGCCCTGGATGAGCAGTTCTTC. Translating it yields CASRPVGALDEQFF.